These 16 T cell receptor beta chains share one sample of origin, sequenced in a study of blood T cell repertoires in COVID-19. Sequencing used immunoSEQ multiplex PCR; TCRdb keeps in-frame clones, though not all of them. The data hold 150,000 to 200,000 clones, with roughly 89% observed a single time. The sequencing sample was made of peripheral blood. The receptors were sampled from a man aged 50 or older with acute or convalescent COVID-19.

The chain couples TRBV11-2 to TRBJ1-1; the match to TRBD1 covers 7 bases. J lost 3 bases, V lost 5 bases, and 6 bases had no gene match. This CDR3 spans 14 amino acids. The germline CDR1 and CDR2 sequences are SGHAT and FQNNGV. CDR3 sequence reads: CASSQDRIDTEAFF. The CDR3 region has the DNA TGTGCCAGCAGCCAGGACAGGATTGACACTGAAGCTTTCTTT.

The chain carries TRBV4-2 and TRBJ1-6, with TRBD1 matching 10 bases. The CDR3 has 16 residues. Trimming at V came to 7 bases and at J to 8 bases, leaving 11 bases not matched to a gene. Per germline, CDR1 LGHNA and CDR2 YNFKEQ. CDR3 loop: CASTIRQGANHSPLHF. The CDR3 nucleotides read TGTGCCAGCACGATTAGACAGGGGGCGAATCATTCACCCCTCCACTTT.

The rearrangement joins TRBV5-4 to TRBJ2-3; no definite D call. The CDR3 is made up of 15 amino acids. With 2 bases removed from V and 3 bases from J, the gap between germline ends came to 13 bases. The V gene's germline CDR1 is SGHNT and CDR2 YYREEE (reference sequence). Here the CDR3 reads CASSLAQRQTDTQYF. The CDR3 DNA reads TGTGCCAGCAGCTTAGCCCAGCGCCAGACAGATACGCAGTATTTT.

This clone has only one observation. The CDR3 here is CATSDFKQGKTEAFF. The CDR3 DNA follows: TGTGCCACCAGTGATTTTAAACAGGGGAAAACTGAAGCTTTCTTT. V and J are TRBV24-1 and TRBJ1-1; 7 nucleotides agree with TRBD1. Trimming removed 1 base from V and 5 bases from J; junction bases left unmatched: 6. The V gene's germline CDR1 is KGHDR and CDR2 SFDVKD. This CDR3 has 15 amino acids.

The genes are TRBV27 and TRBJ1-3; 9 nucleotides agree with TRBD1. The V gene's germline CDR1 is MNHEY and CDR2 SMNVEV (reference sequence). The CDR3 sequence is 15 residues long. Unmatched junction bases numbered 6, after V lost 5 bases and J lost 4 bases. CDR3 loop: CASSPMGQGGNTIYF. The CDR3, as DNA: TGTGCCAGCAGTCCGATGGGACAGGGAGGAAACACCATATATTTT.

The CDR3 sequence is CASSHRTGSRGYTF. Written as DNA, the CDR3 is TGTGCCAGTAGTCACCGGACAGGGTCGAGGGGCTACACCTTC. This chain links TRBV19 with TRBJ1-2; 8 bases align to TRBD1. The germline V gene encodes CDR1 LNHDA and CDR2 SQIVND (reference sequence). This CDR3 region has 14 residues. V lost 5 bases and J lost 8; bases outside the gene matches: 10.

The chain has TRBV3-1 (or the pseudogene TRBV3-2) and TRBJ1-1; 8 bases match TRBD1. The CDR3 length is 17 residues. With 4 bases clipped from V and 3 bases from J, the junction kept 13 bases outside the gene matches. Germline V gene lookup returns CDR1 LGHDT and CDR2 YNNKEL (reference sequence). CDR3 residues: CASSPDKDRAGHTEAFF. For the CDR3, the DNA is TGTGCCAGCAGCCCAGACAAGGACAGGGCAGGGCACACTGAAGCTTTCTTT.

This clone was seen once. The rearrangement uses TRBV27 and TRBJ2-7, with 14 bases aligning to TRBD2. The germline CDR1 and CDR2 sequences are MNHEY and SMNVEV (reference sequence). The junction had 7 bases not matched to a gene; V was cut back by 5 bases and J by 4 bases. The CDR3 is 16 amino acids. CDR3 bases: TGTGCCAGCAGTAAAAGACTAGCGGGAGGGTTATACGAGCAGTACTTC. Protein sequence: CASSKRLAGGLYEQYF.

The gene calls are TRBV23-1 and TRBJ1-1; D remains ambiguous. TRBV23-1 carries the ORF label, with uncertain function. The CDR3 sequence is 12 residues long. V was cut by 6 bases and J by 8 bases, with 13 bases left in between. CDR3 region: CASSHPPGEAFF. DNA for the CDR3: TGCGCCAGCAGCCACCCTCCGGGGGAAGCTTTCTTT.

The rearrangement uses TRBV7-9 and TRBJ1-1; 7 nucleotides align to TRBD1. The CDR3 totals 14 residues. The germline gives CDR1 SEHNR, CDR2 FQNEAQ (reference sequence). V lost 1 base and J lost 4; bases outside the gene matches: 3. CDR3 amino acids: CASSLGGGTTEAFF. The CDR3 DNA follows: TGTGCCAGCAGCTTAGGAGGGGGCACCACTGAAGCTTTCTTT. The full variable domain, rest sourced from reference TRBV7-9 and TRBJ1-1, is DTGVSQNPRHKITKRGQNVTFRCDPISEHNRLYWYRQTLGQGPEFLTYFQNEAQLEKSRLLSDRFSAERPKGSFSTLEIQRTEQGDSAMYLCASSLGGGTTEAFFGQGTRLTVV.

The chain carries TRBV6-5 and TRBJ1-5; D gene unclear. The CDR3 is 16 amino acids. Germline lookup yields CDR1 MNHEY and CDR2 SVGAGI. V was clipped by 4 bases and J by 0 bases, with 13 bases between them. The CDR3: CASSSSPRSSNQPQHF. The CDR3 DNA reads as TGTGCCAGCAGTTCCTCTCCTCGGAGTAGCAATCAGCCCCAGCATTTT.

This clone was counted only a few times. The genes are TRBV6-5 and TRBJ2-2; D is possibly TRBD2 (7 bases). This CDR3 comprises 16 residues. Trimming cost V 4 bases and J 6 bases, with 18 bases left between them. In germline, CDR1 is MNHEY, CDR2 SVGAGI. CDR3 DNA sequence: TGTGCCAGCAGTTGGCTCAAGGGGGGGCAGGCCGGGGAGCTGTTTTTT. It codes for CASSWLKGGQAGELFF.

This chain links TRBV25-1 with TRBJ2-1, with 10 positions matching TRBD1. There are 15 residues in the CDR3. The germline V gene encodes CDR1 MGHDK and CDR2 SYGVNS. Trimming removed 6 bases from V and 3 bases from J; junction bases left unmatched: 5. DNA for the CDR3: TGTGCCAGCAGCCCGACAGGGGGCCTCTACAATGAGCAGTTCTTC. Its translation is CASSPTGGLYNEQFF.

This chain joins TRBV5-1 and TRBJ2-3; perhaps TRBD2 as D (6 bases). The germline CDR1 and CDR2 sequences are SGHRS and YFSETQ. Trimming removed 2 bases from V and 1 base from J, with 11 bases in between. The CDR3 sequence is 15 residues long. For the CDR3, the DNA is TGCGCCAGCAGCTTTCCCGGGACTGGCACAGATACGCAGTATTTT. Residues: CASSFPGTGTDTQYF.

The chain links TRBV29-1 to TRBJ2-3; 8 bases line up with TRBD1. This CDR3 is 14 amino acids long. Per the germline V gene, CDR1 is SQVTM and CDR2 is ANQGSEA. V gave up 5 bases and J gave up 3 bases; unmatched junction bases: 7. CDR3 residues: CSVQGATGTDTQYF. DNA of the CDR3: TGCAGCGTTCAGGGGGCGACGGGAACAGATACGCAGTATTTT.

V and J are TRBV29-1 and TRBJ2-3; 7 bases match TRBD1. The germline CDR1 and CDR2 sequences are SQVTM and ANQGSEA. The CDR3 has 15 amino acids. The V gene end was trimmed by 3 bases and the J gene end by 1 base; junction bases not matched to a gene: 7. CDR3 sequence: CSVDDRDGGTDTQYF. The DNA of the CDR3 is TGCAGCGTTGACGACAGGGATGGGGGCACAGATACGCAGTATTTT.